This passage covers 26 T cell receptor beta chains from one sample sequenced in a study of Tregs in tolerant kidney transplant recipients. Mixed chimerism was transient after nonmyeloablative marrow transplants from related graft donors. Sequenced by immunoSEQ multiplex PCR; TCRdb stores in-frame clones only, minus some. The sample yields some 30,000 clones, of which the top ten take up under 2%. The specimen was CD4+ T cells from blood (PBMCs), collected 24 months after the transplant. These receptors all stem from a human patient who received a combined kidney and bone marrow transplant. A share of the T cells may be of graft donor origin.

As for this clone: The sequence runs out 3 residues before the end of the CDR3; the remainder is reconstructed from the germline J gene. The gene calls are TRBV20-1 and TRBJ2-4; maybe TRBD1 (5 bases). The CDR3 covers 17 residues. Trimming removed 6 bases from V and 0 bases from J, with 21 bases in between. The germline CDR1 and CDR2 sequences are DFQATT and SNEGSKA (reference sequence). The covered CDR3 bases are TGCAGTGCCCCCCCATCTGGGCGACAGATAGCCAAAAACATT. It codes for CSAPPSGRQIAKNI. The full CDR3 is CSAPPSGRQIAKNIQYF.

Judged by frequency, this clone is medium-sized (0.01 to 0.1%). The CDR3 is cut off 3 residues early in the read; its end comes from the germline J gene. The V and J genes are TRBV5-1 and TRBJ1-2; no definite D call. This CDR3 contains 15 residues. Germline CDR1 SGHRS, CDR2 YFSETQ. The CDR3 sequence is CASRSLDGGFRGYTF. Incomplete CDR3 DNA: TGCGCCAGCAGAAGTCTGGATGGAGGGTTTCGGGGC.

As to this clone: The read terminates 3 residues before the CDR3 end, so the remaining end is supplied by the germline J gene. The rearrangement joins TRBV20-1 to TRBJ1-5, with D possibly TRBD1 on 5 matching bases. The length of the CDR3 is 14 residues. V was trimmed by 6 bases and J by 2 bases, leaving 14 bases between them. Germline lookup yields CDR1 DFQATT and CDR2 SNEGSKA (reference sequence). CDR3 region: CSALHGGGNQPQHF. CDR3 bases read: TGCAGTGCCCTCCACGGGGGTGGCAATCAGCCC.

Note on this clone: The read halts 3 residues ahead of the CDR3 end, with the missing end drawn from the germline J gene. The rearrangement links TRBV20-1 to TRBJ2-3; D is ambiguous. V was trimmed by 3 bases and J by 5 bases, leaving 12 bases between them. In germline, CDR1 is DFQATT, CDR2 SNEGSKA (reference sequence). This CDR3 spans 13 amino acids. The DNA read from the CDR3 is TGCAGTGCTAGGTCCAAGTCAGGAGATACG. Translation gives CSARSKSGDT. The CDR3 reads in full as CSARSKSGDTQYF.

The DNA read from the CDR3 is TGTGCCATCAGTGCCCGGGACAGTGAGGATGGC. Translating it yields CAISARDSEDG. The CDR3 in full is CAISARDSEDGYTF. The V and J genes are TRBV10-3 and TRBJ1-2; 7 bases align to TRBD1. The observed sequence ends 3 residues before the CDR3 terminus, with the missing tail filled in from the germline J gene. Germline V gives CDR1 ENHRY, CDR2 SYGVKD. The length of the CDR3 is 14 residues. Trimming took 4 bases from V and 6 from J; bases not matched to a gene: 8.

About this clone: The read is 3 residues too short to cover the CDR3 end, so that end is filled in from the germline J gene. This chain links TRBV5-1 with TRBJ2-7, with 8 bases fitting TRBD1. The CDR3 spans 15 residues. Germline V gene sequence: CDR1 SGHRS, CDR2 YFSETQ. J lost 3 bases, V lost 2 bases, and 7 bases had no gene match. CDR3 bases read: TGCGCCAGCAGCTTTACAGGGGGAGAAGGCTACGAG. It codes for CASSFTGGEGYE. The CDR3 in its entirety is CASSFTGGEGYEQYF. The complete variable domain, with remaining parts taken from reference TRBV5-1 and TRBJ2-7, reads KAGVTQTPRYLIKTRGQQVTLSCSPISGHRSVSWYQQTPGQGLQFLFEYFSETQRNKGNFPGRFSGRQFSNSRSEMNVSTLELGDSALYLCASSFTGGEGYEQYFGPGTRLTVT.

About this clone itself: The sequence runs out 3 residues before the end of the CDR3; the remainder is reconstructed from the germline J gene. The rearrangement uses TRBV9 and TRBJ2-7; 10 bases line up with TRBD2. This CDR3 comprises 16 residues. J gave up 3 bases and V 0 bases, and 6 bases lay outside the gene matches. CDR1 and CDR2 (germline): SGDLS, YYNGEE. The CDR3: CASSVGSSGRVYEQYF. Partial CDR3 DNA: TGTGCCAGCAGCGTAGGTTCTAGCGGGAGAGTCTACGAG.

Concerning this clone: The read terminates 3 residues before the CDR3 end, so the remaining end is supplied by the germline J gene. The chain joins TRBV19 to TRBJ2-3; D gene ambiguous. Trimming shortened V by 5 bases and J by 1 base, and 10 bases separated the two germline ends. This CDR3 has 14 amino acids. Per germline, CDR1 LNHDA and CDR2 SQIVND (reference sequence). The covered CDR3 bases are TGTGCCAGTAGTCCCAGCGTCGGCACAGATACG. Translation gives CASSPSVGTDT. The CDR3 in full is CASSPSVGTDTQYF. Full variable domain (outside the CDR3, taken from reference TRBV19 and TRBJ2-3): DGGITQSPKYLFRKEGQNVTLSCEQNLNHDAMYWYRQDPGQGLRLIYYSQIVNDFQKGDIAEGYSVSREKKESFPLTVTSAQKNPTAFYLCASSPSVGTDTQYFGPGTRLTVL.

CDR3: CASSTRGGLSSPLHF. The CDR3 bases that were read are TGTGCCAGCAGTACTCGGGGAGGGTTAAGTTCACCC. The chain recombines TRBV2 with TRBJ1-6, with D unclear. The CDR3 is cut off 3 residues early in the read; its end comes from the germline J gene. V lost 5 bases and J 9 bases, leaving 17 bases between the germline ends. The CDR3 loop spans 15 amino acids. Germline loops: CDR1 SNHLY, CDR2 FYNNEI.

In the case of this clone: A junction boundary mismatches the germline segment, possibly from a read error. Coverage ceases 3 residues before the CDR3 finishes, and the germline J gene fills in the end. The chain recombines TRBV7-7 with TRBJ2-7, with 8 bases identical to TRBD1. CDR1 and CDR2 from the germline V gene are SSHAT and FNYEAQ (reference sequence). The CDR3 sequence is 13 residues long. CDR3 region: CASSPDRGNEQYF. The DNA read from the CDR3 is TGTGCTAGCAGCCCCGACAGGGGTAACGAG.

To note about this clone: The read stops 3 residues short of the end of the CDR3; the missing end is completed from the germline J gene. The chain combines TRBV4-2 with TRBJ2-2, with 10 bases aligning to TRBD2. Looked up from germline, CDR1 is LGHNA and CDR2 is YNFKEQ. After removal of 4 bases from V and 1 base from J, the junction contained 6 bases not matched to a gene. This CDR3 has 17 amino acids. The covered CDR3 bases are TGTGCCAGCAGCCGGACTAGCGGACTGCTGAACACCGGGGAG. Protein product: CASSRTSGLLNTGE. The complete CDR3 protein is CASSRTSGLLNTGELFF.

Of note for this clone: The read is 3 residues too short to cover the CDR3 end, so that end is filled in from the germline J gene. The chain recombines TRBV10-3 with TRBJ1-3; D perhaps matches TRBD1 (6 bases). Looked up from germline, CDR1 is ENHRY and CDR2 is SYGVKD. Trimming removed 4 bases from V and 2 bases from J, with 9 bases in between. CDR3 length equals 14 residues. The part of the CDR3 DNA that was read is TGTGCCATCAGTGTAGCAGGGGCTGGAAACACC. The encoded protein is CAISVAGAGNT. The CDR3 as a whole reads CAISVAGAGNTIYF.

Worth noting for this clone: The read is 3 residues too short to cover the CDR3 end, so that end is filled in from the germline J gene. V usage is TRBV30 and J usage is TRBJ1-4; TRBD1 is a possible D gene (6 bases). Germline V gene lookup returns CDR1 GTSNPN and CDR2 SVGIG (reference sequence). V was trimmed by 4 bases and J by 8 bases, leaving 14 bases between them. This CDR3 has 13 amino acids. The CDR3 DNA, read in part, is TGTGCCTGGACGAGGGACACCTACGAAAAA. This codes for CAWTRDTYEK. The entire CDR3 is CAWTRDTYEKLFF.

Concerning this clone itself: The sequenced fragment ends 3 residues before the CDR3 boundary, so the rest is inferred from the germline J gene. The chain joins TRBV18 to TRBJ2-3; 7 nucleotides match TRBD1. V was clipped by 3 bases and J by 4 bases; unmatched bases: 7. The germline V gene has CDR1 KGHSH and CDR2 LQKENI. This CDR3 region has 15 residues. The CDR3 bases that were read are TGTGCCAGCTCACCGATAGGGGGCGGATCAGATACG. It codes for CASSPIGGGSDT. The entire CDR3 protein is CASSPIGGGSDTQYF.

In the case of this clone: The CDR3 extends 3 residues past the end of the read, so its final part is completed from the germline J gene. J is TRBJ2-7 and V is TRBV5-4; 7 bases are a match to TRBD1. The V gene end was trimmed by 2 bases and the J gene end by 3 bases; junction bases not matched to a gene: 5. CDR1 is SGHNT, CDR2 YYREEE, per germline (reference sequence). The CDR3 is 14 amino acids. CDR3 sequence: CASSFQGVNYEQYF. The covered CDR3 bases are TGTGCCAGCAGCTTTCAGGGGGTCAACTACGAG.

Comments on this clone: The sequenced fragment ends 3 residues before the CDR3 boundary, so the rest is inferred from the germline J gene. This rearrangement joins TRBV19 to TRBJ2-1, with TRBD2 matching over 13 bases. This CDR3 has 16 residues. V trimming: 4 bases; J trimming: 8 bases; junction bases outside the gene matches: 8. Per germline, CDR1 LNHDA and CDR2 SQIVND (reference sequence). CDR3 loop: CASSRPGTSGADEQFF. CDR3 bases read: TGTGCCAGTAGTAGACCCGGGACTAGCGGGGCGGATGAG.

In the case of this clone: Sequencing ends 3 residues short of the CDR3 end; the germline J gene provides the rest. V is TRBV19 and J is TRBJ2-1; 12 bases map to TRBD2. Germline CDR1 LNHDA, CDR2 SQIVND (reference sequence). V gave up 1 base and J gave up 9 bases; unmatched junction bases: 4. This CDR3 region has 15 residues. The CDR3 protein is CASSIGSGLAGEQFF. The sequenced CDR3 bases are TGTGCCAGTAGTATAGGATCGGGACTAGCGGGTGAG.

Regarding this clone: The read ends 3 residues shy of where the CDR3 ends; the end is completed using the germline J gene. The chain links TRBV6-2 or TRBV6-3 to TRBJ2-5; TRBD1 agrees at 9 bases. Germline V CDR1 and CDR2: MNHEY, SVGEGT. The CDR3 totals 15 residues. Trimming removed 5 bases from V and 5 bases from J; junction bases left unmatched: 9. The sequenced CDR3 bases are TGTGCCAGCAGTGACACCGGGACAGGGTTGGAGACC. Translated, it gives CASSDTGTGLET. The whole CDR3 protein is CASSDTGTGLETQYF.

Points on this clone: The observed sequence ends 3 residues before the CDR3 terminus, with the missing tail filled in from the germline J gene. The V gene is TRBV7-8, the J gene TRBJ2-7, with 11 bases that match TRBD2. V lost 1 base and J lost 1; bases outside the gene matches: 0. The CDR3 sequence is 15 residues long. Per the germline V gene, CDR1 is SGHVS and CDR2 is FQNEAQ. The covered CDR3 bases are TGTGCCAGCAGCTTAGGACTAGCGGGGTCCTACGAG. This encodes CASSLGLAGSYE. The full CDR3 reads CASSLGLAGSYEQYF.

Remarks on this clone: The CDR3 end falls 3 residues outside the read, so it is completed with the germline J gene. This chain joins TRBV5-5 and TRBJ1-1; D is unclear. Germline CDR1 SGHKS, CDR2 YYEKEE (reference sequence). The CDR3 has 12 residues. The germline V and J ends were trimmed by 3 bases and 6 bases, with 9 bases remaining between them. CDR3 DNA (partial): TGTGCCAGCAGCTCTGGGCGGGCTGAA. Protein sequence: CASSSGRAE. In full, the CDR3 reads CASSSGRAEAFF.

Comment on this clone: The CDR3 end lies 3 residues beyond the end of the read and is filled in from the germline J gene. The chain carries TRBV20-1 and TRBJ2-1; 12 bases map to TRBD2. V lost 2 bases and J lost 4; bases outside the gene matches: 12. CDR1 and CDR2 from the germline V gene are DFQATT and SNEGSKA (reference sequence). The CDR3 has 18 amino acids. The CDR3: CSARRQGATSGRYNEQFF. CDR3 DNA (partial): TGCAGTGCTAGAAGGCAGGGAGCGACTAGCGGGAGATACAATGAG.

As regards this clone: The DNA ends 3 residues before the CDR3 does, and the rest of the CDR3 is filled in from the germline J gene. The chain uses TRBV6-1 and TRBJ2-4, with TRBD2 identical over 15 bases. This CDR3 is built from 18 residues. Germline CDR1 is MNHNS and CDR2 is SASEGT. The CDR3 loop is CASSEWGLAGGPTPSQYF. Partial CDR3 DNA: TGTGCCAGCAGTGAATGGGGACTAGCGGGAGGCCCGACCCCTTCT.

With respect to this clone: The observed sequence ends 3 residues before the CDR3 terminus, with the missing tail filled in from the germline J gene. The chain recombines TRBV29-1 with TRBJ2-7; 9 bases match TRBD2. V lost 5 bases, J lost 2 bases, and 1 base stayed unmatched. The germline V gene encodes CDR1 SQVTM and CDR2 ANQGSEA. The CDR3 has 12 residues. The CDR3 sequence is CSVRGRAYEQYF. The sequenced part of the CDR3 DNA is TGCAGCGTTCGCGGGAGGGCCTACGAG.

Of note for this clone: Read coverage stops 3 residues before the CDR3 terminus; the germline J gene supplies the remainder. The V gene is TRBV5-1, the J gene TRBJ2-1, with 13 positions matching TRBD2. The CDR3 contains 17 residues. Germline assignment: CDR1 SGHRS and CDR2 YFSETQ. J was trimmed by 6 bases and V by 0 bases; bases with no gene match: 6. The covered CDR3 bases are TGCGCCAGCAGCTTGGTCGGACTAGCGGGAGAAGGCAATGAG. This sequence encodes CASSLVGLAGEGNE. The whole CDR3 protein is CASSLVGLAGEGNEQFF. The whole variable domain, remainder taken from reference TRBV5-1 and TRBJ2-1, is KAGVTQTPRYLIKTRGQQVTLSCSPISGHRSVSWYQQTPGQGLQFLFEYFSETQRNKGNFPGRFSGRQFSNSRSEMNVSTLELGDSALYLCASSLVGLAGEGNEQFFGPGTRLTVL.

Comment on this clone: The read is 3 residues too short to cover the CDR3 end, so that end is filled in from the germline J gene. The V and J genes are TRBV7-8 and TRBJ2-1; 14 nucleotides line up with TRBD2. Losses at the gene ends were 5 bases for V and 8 bases for J; bases not matched to a gene: 5. Per the germline V gene, CDR1 is SGHVS and CDR2 is FQNEAQ. This CDR3 is 15 amino acids long. The DNA read from the CDR3 is TGTGCCAGCAGCAAGGGACTAGCGGGAGAGTATGAG. Amino acid sequence: CASSKGLAGEYE. The complete CDR3 protein is CASSKGLAGEYEQFF.

Concerning this clone itself: The observed sequence ends 3 residues before the CDR3 terminus, with the missing tail filled in from the germline J gene. This chain joins TRBV5-6 and TRBJ2-1; unclear D gene. This CDR3 has 14 residues. Germline V gene lookup returns CDR1 SGHDT and CDR2 YYEEEE. Deletions cut 0 bases from V and 0 bases from J, with 4 bases between. This CDR3 is CASSLAGSYNEQFF. The CDR3 bases that were read are TGTGCCAGCAGCTTGGCGGGCTCCTACAATGAG.